This entry lists 22 T cell receptor beta chains sequenced from one sample in a study of T cells in Graves' hyperthyroidism and ophthalmopathy. TCR beta CDR3 regions were amplified from RNA. Researchers ran a first-round RT-PCR on the TCR CDR3 using the HTBI primer set. TCRdb redid the calling of the multiplex PCR reads with MiXCR, one entry per CDR3 protein. Here the sample spans about 510,000 distinct CDR3 sequences, about 45% being singletons. Sequenced material: peripheral blood or thyroid tissue (not recorded which). All receptors derive from an adult woman with Graves' disease, either hyperthyroidism or ophthalmopathy (not recorded which).

The V and J genes are TRBV15 and TRBJ1-5, with no clear D. Trimming took off 3 bases at V and 4 bases at J, with 10 bases between the two ends. The CDR3 contains 14 residues. Germline values: CDR1 LNHNV, CDR2 YYDKDF (reference sequence). The CDR3 nucleotides read TGTGCCACCAGCAGTGATTTCGGGAATCAGCCCCAGCATTTT. This encodes CATSSDFGNQPQHF.

Turning to this clonotype: Relative to the germline gene, one junction end is altered; a read error may explain this. The chain combines TRBV18 with TRBJ1-1; tentative D call: TRBD1 (5 bases). The CDR3 sequence is 16 residues long. CDR1 is KGHSH and CDR2 is LQKENI in the germline V gene. CDR3 loop: CASSPRMAGRDTESFF. The CDR3 DNA follows: TGTGCCAGCTCCCCGCGGATGGCAGGGCGAGACACTGAATCTTTCTTT.

This clonotype came up many times. The J gene is TRBJ2-2, the V gene TRBV20-1; TRBD2 aligns across 7 bases. Germline lookup yields CDR1 DFQATT and CDR2 SNEGSKA (reference sequence). Trimming cost V 3 bases and J 4 bases; bases outside gene matches: 5. This CDR3 is built from 14 residues. DNA for the CDR3: TGCAGTGCTAGCGCGCCGGGGGGCACCGGGGAGCTGTTTTTT. This gives the protein CSASAPGGTGELFF.

This clonotype was detected many times. The CDR3 sequence is CATSRGLTEKLFF. The CDR3 region has the DNA TGTGCCACCAGCAGAGGTCTGACGGAAAAACTGTTTTTT. The chain links TRBV15 to TRBJ1-4; D is unclear. The germline V gene encodes CDR1 LNHNV and CDR2 YYDKDF (reference sequence). V was clipped by 1 base and J by 8 bases, with 8 bases between them. The length of the CDR3 is 13 residues.

In this sample, this clonotype turned up a few times. A much larger clone differs from this one at a single base, so this may be a read error. The conserved final phenylalanine or tryptophan is absent from the CDR3, which likely points to a read error. The chain joins TRBV29-1 to TRBJ2-5; 7 bases align to TRBD2. Germline CDR1 is SQVTM and CDR2 is ANQGSEA. The CDR3 loop spans 13 amino acids. The junction had 6 bases not matched to a gene; V was cut back by 4 bases and J by 4 bases. The CDR3 here is CSVGGGLGETQYY. The CDR3 region has the DNA TGCAGCGTTGGGGGGGGATTAGGAGAGACCCAGTACTAC.

This clonotype was detected ten times or more. J is TRBJ1-1 and V is TRBV7-9, with D unresolved. V lost 5 bases, J lost 8 bases, and 15 bases lay in between. Germline CDR1 reads SEHNR; CDR2 reads FQNEAQ (reference sequence). The CDR3 sequence is 13 residues long. The CDR3, as DNA: TGTGCCAGCAGCCTTAAGAACGTAGAAGAAGCTTTCTTT. Protein product: CASSLKNVEEAFF.

This sequence joins TRBV29-1 and TRBJ2-7, with a tentative D call TRBD2 (5 bases). The V end lost 0 bases, the J end lost 3 bases, and 9 bases lay between the germline ends. This CDR3 has 13 residues. Germline CDR1 SQVTM, CDR2 ANQGSEA. CDR3 loop: CSVEDNGSYEQYF. The CDR3 DNA is TGCAGCGTTGAAGATAATGGGAGCTACGAGCAGTACTTC.

The gene calls are TRBV20-1 and TRBJ1-4; D call uncertain. The CDR3 consists of 13 residues. Germline values: CDR1 DFQATT, CDR2 SNEGSKA (reference sequence). V gave up 0 bases and J gave up 3 bases, with 5 bases separating them. CDR3 coding DNA: TGCAGTGCTAGAGACCGCGCTAATGAAAAACTGTTTTTT. Translated, it gives CSARDRANEKLFF.

The chain recombines TRBV29-1 with TRBJ2-5; TRBD2 matches at 10 bases. In germline, CDR1 is SQVTM, CDR2 ANQGSEA. The CDR3 runs to 14 residues. V trimming: 6 bases; J trimming: 5 bases; junction bases outside the gene matches: 9. CDR3 in amino acids: CSVSPAGGAETQYF. As DNA, the CDR3 is TGCAGCGTCTCGCCAGCGGGAGGGGCGGAGACCCAGTACTTC. Combining the CDR3 with reference TRBV29-1 and TRBJ2-5 gives the whole variable domain SAVISQKPSRDICQRGTSLTIQCQVDSQVTMMFWYRQQPGQSLTLIATANQGSEATYESGFVIDKFPISRPNLTFSTLTVSNMSPEDSSIYLCSVSPAGGAETQYFGPGTRLLVL.

As for this clonotype: The junction shows a germline mismatch at one end, possibly a read error. The chain has TRBV29-1 and TRBJ1-1; D is unclear. In germline, CDR1 is SQVTM, CDR2 ANQGSEA. The CDR3 runs 12 residues. In DNA form, the CDR3 reads TGCAGCGTTCTAACCTTGAACATTGAAGCTTTCTTT. Residues: CSVLTLNIEAFF.

J is TRBJ2-2 and V is TRBV4-1; D possibly corresponds to TRBD1 (6 bases). The CDR3 length is 16 residues. Looked up from germline, CDR1 is MGHRA and CDR2 is YSYEKL. The germline V and J ends were trimmed by 4 bases and 7 bases, with 19 bases remaining between them. CDR3 bases: TGCGCCAGCAGCCCGAGCCTAAGGGGGTTAGACGGGGAGCTGTTTTTT. As protein: CASSPSLRGLDGELFF.

This chain uses TRBV7-9 with TRBJ2-3, with TRBD2 matching 7 bases. This CDR3 has 15 amino acids. J was trimmed by 0 bases and V by 4 bases; bases with no gene match: 4. CDR1 SEHNR and CDR2 FQNEAQ come from the germline V gene (reference sequence). The CDR3 coding sequence is TGTGCCAGCAGCTCGACAGCGGGGAGCACAGATACGCAGTATTTT. Its protein is CASSSTAGSTDTQYF. The whole variable domain, filled in from reference TRBV7-9 and TRBJ2-3, reads DTGVSQNPRHKITKRGQNVTFRCDPISEHNRLYWYRQTLGQGPEFLTYFQNEAQLEKSRLLSDRFSAERPKGSFSTLEIQRTEQGDSAMYLCASSSTAGSTDTQYFGPGTRLTVL.

V is TRBV20-1 and J is TRBJ2-5, with 9 bases that match TRBD1. The CDR3 is 15 amino acids. The germline CDR1 and CDR2 sequences are DFQATT and SNEGSKA (reference sequence). V lost 3 bases to trimming and J lost 0 bases; unmatched junction nucleotides: 5. CDR3 coding DNA: TGCAGTGCTAGGGCGACAGGGGGATACCAAGAGACCCAGTACTTC. Translating it yields CSARATGGYQETQYF.

The rearrangement links TRBV5-6 to TRBJ1-3, with 7 bases matching TRBD1. V trimming: 6 bases; J trimming: 4 bases; junction bases outside the gene matches: 4. Germline V gene data show CDR1 as SGHDT and CDR2 as YYEEEE. The CDR3 has 13 amino acids. CDR3 bases: TGTGCCAGCAACGACAGGGTCGGAAACACCATATATTTT. Amino acid sequence: CASNDRVGNTIYF.

The chain has TRBV6-1 and TRBJ2-7; D gene unclear. The V and J ends lost 3 bases and 1 base respectively, with 13 bases between them. Per the germline V gene, CDR1 is MNHNS and CDR2 is SASEGT. CDR3 length: 15 residues. Here the CDR3 reads CASSDRSLGSYEQYF. DNA of the CDR3: TGTGCCAGCAGTGATAGGAGTCTGGGATCCTACGAGCAGTACTTC.

The chain joins TRBV29-1 to TRBJ2-1; 8 bases fit TRBD1. The V gene end was trimmed by 4 bases and the J gene end by 4 bases; junction bases not matched to a gene: 3. The V gene's germline CDR1 is SQVTM and CDR2 ANQGSEA. This CDR3 comprises 13 residues. CDR3 residues: CSVGQGTYNEQFF. As DNA, the CDR3 is TGCAGCGTTGGACAGGGGACGTACAATGAGCAGTTCTTC.

V is TRBV5-1 and J is TRBJ2-1, with a tentative D call TRBD2 (5 bases). Germline-derived CDR1 and CDR2 are SGHRS and YFSETQ. Trimming cost V 5 bases and J 9 bases, with 27 bases left between them. The CDR3 has 17 residues. CDR3 loop: CASSTFPRLAVRSEQFF. Written as DNA, the CDR3 is TGCGCCAGCAGTACTTTCCCCCGGCTAGCAGTACGCAGTGAGCAGTTCTTC.

This chain links TRBV7-6 with TRBJ2-5, with 7 bases that match TRBD2. This CDR3 is 17 amino acids long. With V trimmed by 6 bases and J by 0 bases, 13 bases remained unmatched. The germline gives CDR1 SGHVS, CDR2 FNYEAQ. The CDR3 DNA sequence: TGTGCCAGCAGTCCGAGTCGGACTAGACGGTACCAAGAGACCCAGTACTTC. Translated, it gives CASSPSRTRRYQETQYF.

The chain links TRBV7-2 to TRBJ2-7; D perhaps matches TRBD1 (6 bases). The germline V and J ends were trimmed by 2 bases and 2 bases, with 13 bases remaining between them. The CDR3 is made up of 15 amino acids. CDR1 SGHTA and CDR2 FQGNSA come from the germline V gene. Written as DNA, the CDR3 is TGTGCCAGCAGCTTATTGGACAGCGAGACCTACGAGCAGTACTTC. Its protein product is CASSLLDSETYEQYF.

This clonotype was seen repeatedly, ten times or more. The J gene is TRBJ2-6, the V gene TRBV7-3; perhaps TRBD1 as D (5 bases). The V end lost 3 bases, the J end lost 3 bases, and 9 bases lay between the germline ends. The CDR3 has 15 residues. Per the germline V gene, CDR1 is SGHTA and CDR2 is FQGTGA. Here the CDR3 DNA reads TGTGCCAGCAGCTTCCAGGGCGGTGGGGCCAACGTCCTGACTTTC. Translating it yields CASSFQGGGANVLTF.

V is TRBV7-9 and J is TRBJ2-7, with 8 bases aligning to TRBD2. Germline V gene data show CDR1 as SEHNR and CDR2 as FQNEAQ (reference sequence). The CDR3 covers 13 residues. Losses at the gene ends were 3 bases for V and 4 bases for J; bases not matched to a gene: 2. The CDR3 DNA reads TGTGCCAGCAGCTTTCGCGGGGGGTACGAGCAGTACTTC. This codes for CASSFRGGYEQYF. The full variable domain, completed using reference TRBV7-9 and TRBJ2-7, is DTGVSQNPRHKITKRGQNVTFRCDPISEHNRLYWYRQTLGQGPEFLTYFQNEAQLEKSRLLSDRFSAERPKGSFSTLEIQRTEQGDSAMYLCASSFRGGYEQYFGPGTRLTVT.

The chain recombines TRBV5-6 with TRBJ1-1; D might be TRBD1 (5 bases). CDR3 length equals 15 residues. The V gene's germline CDR1 is SGHDT and CDR2 YYEEEE. V shed 0 bases and J shed 8 bases, with 17 bases lying between them. The DNA of the CDR3 is TGTGCCAGCAGCTTGGTTCAGGGCACTGGCGCCGAAGCTTTCTTT. It specifies CASSLVQGTGAEAFF.